This T cell receptor beta chain was documented in a study of a mutant IDH1 vaccine in newly diagnosed glioma. Study-wide context: There were 62.5% males and approximately 38% females among treated patients, whose mean age was about 41 years. Patients had received radiotherapy, temozolomide, or both previously, most receiving both.

The method was immunoSEQ multiplex PCR; TCRdb's version includes in-frame clones alone and lacks a portion of them. The sample comprises 50,000 or so clones, around 86% of which are singletons, and about 2.4% rests with the top ten. Study outcomes and limitations: Pseudoprogression seemingly bore no relation to changes in top peripheral T cell clonotypes.

Time point denoted: baseline, week 1 (first vaccination visit). Regarding treatment: pre-vaccination baseline after standard-of-care therapy. The donors' diagnosis was new WHO grade 3 or 4 astrocytoma that was IDH1-mutant and ATRX-lost. On this clone: The antigen is undetermined.

CDR1 SGHDT and CDR2 YYEEEE come from the germline V gene. The CDR3 is 13 residues long. V was trimmed by 1 base and J by 2 bases, leaving 7 bases between them. This sequence originates from a man in his forties with glioma. This chain uses TRBV5-6 with TRBJ2-7; D is perhaps TRBD1 (6 bases). The source was PBMCs, collected from a glioma patient treated with radiotherapy, temozolomide or both. The CDR3 nucleotides read TGTGCCAGCAGCTTGAGACAGGCCTACGAGCAGTACTTC. It yields the protein CASSLRQAYEQYF.